The 15 T cell receptor beta chains reported below all come from one sample, sequenced in a study of naive and memory T cell subsets. Both TRBC1 and TRBC2 were covered by a beta constant-region primer of two equimolar oligonucleotides. One entry per CDR3 protein, called by TCRdb with MiXCR from the UMI-ligation and nested PCR reads. The sample lists 65,000 to 85,000 distinct CDR3 sequences; roughly 14% were seen once. Sequencing was performed on central memory CD4+ T cells from blood. These receptor sequences come from a human donor in good health.

In this sample, this clonotype turned up many times. The chain carries TRBV5-4 and TRBJ2-5; tentatively, D is TRBD1 or TRBD2 (6 bases each). Germline CDR1 is SGHNT and CDR2 is YYREEE (reference sequence). The CDR3 contains 16 residues. V was cut by 3 bases and J by 1 base, with 16 bases left in between. The CDR3 region has the DNA TGTGCCAGCAGCTCCCCCTTCGGGGGCCTCCAAGAGACCCAGTACTTC. Its protein is CASSSPFGGLQETQYF. The full variable domain, with the rest looked up from reference TRBV5-4 and TRBJ2-5, is ETGVTQSPTHLIKTRGQQVTLRCSSQSGHNTVSWYQQALGQGPQFIFQYYREEENGRGNFPPRFSGLQFPNYSSELNVNALELDDSALYLCASSSPFGGLQETQYFGPGTRLLVL.

The chain carries TRBV10-3 and TRBJ1-2; 7 bases are a match to TRBD1. Germline CDR1 ENHRY, CDR2 SYGVKD. After removal of 3 bases from V and 4 bases from J, the junction contained 2 bases not matched to a gene. The CDR3 runs 13 residues. The CDR3 nucleotides are TGTGCCATCAGTGAAGGACAGGTCTATGGCTACACCTTC. It is translated as CAISEGQVYGYTF.

This clonotype showed up many times. The chain employs TRBV5-5 and TRBJ2-2; D is unclear. Per germline, CDR1 SGHKS and CDR2 YYEKEE (reference sequence). CDR3 length: 14 amino acids. Trimming took 4 bases from V and 0 from J, leaving 7 bases between them. In nucleotides, the CDR3 is TGTGCCAGCAGCAGTATAGCGAACACCGGGGAGCTGTTTTTT. Translation: CASSSIANTGELFF. The entire variable domain, with the rest obtained from reference TRBV5-5 and TRBJ2-2, is as follows: DAGVTQSPTHLIKTRGQQVTLRCSPISGHKSVSWYQQVLGQGPQFIFQYYEKEERGRGNFPDRFSARQFPNYSSELNVNALLLGDSALYLCASSSIANTGELFFGEGSRLTVL.

This chain joins TRBV20-1 and TRBJ1-6; 10 bases fit TRBD1. V was pared by 6 bases and J by 6 bases, with 11 bases of the junction left unmatched. Germline CDR1 DFQATT, CDR2 SNEGSKA (reference sequence). The CDR3 is 16 amino acids. The CDR3 reads CSATPKGQGFNSPLHF. CDR3 nucleotides: TGCAGTGCAACACCTAAGGGACAGGGGTTTAATTCACCCCTCCACTTT.

V usage is TRBV6-5 and J usage is TRBJ2-3; 7 nucleotides agree with TRBD2. Trimming at V came to 0 bases and at J to 2 bases, leaving 11 bases not matched to a gene. CDR1 MNHEY and CDR2 SVGAGI come from the germline V gene. The CDR3 covers 18 residues. The CDR3 reads CASSYSSLGGSITDTQYF. The CDR3 DNA reads TGTGCCAGCAGTTACTCGAGTCTCGGCGGGAGTATCACAGATACGCAGTATTTT.

This clonotype was seen ten or more times. The chain couples TRBV28 to TRBJ1-5; D remains unclear. Germline CDR1 reads MDHEN; CDR2 reads SYDVKM. V was shortened by 5 bases and J by 1 base, with 18 bases between the two germline ends. This CDR3 is built from 17 residues. Here the CDR3 DNA reads TGTGCCAGCAGTCCCCCCCCGCGGATAAGAAGCAATCAGCCCCAGCATTTT. Protein: CASSPPPRIRSNQPQHF.

The J gene is TRBJ2-1, the V gene TRBV24-1, with a possible D match to TRBD2 (5 bases). The CDR3 spans 14 residues. Trimming removed 5 bases at V and 1 base at J, with 8 bases between. In germline, CDR1 is KGHDR, CDR2 SFDVKD. CDR3 amino acids: CATSGEKSYNEQFF. CDR3 nucleotide sequence: TGTGCCACCAGTGGGGAGAAGTCCTACAATGAGCAGTTCTTC.

This clonotype showed up many times. The chain joins TRBV29-1 to TRBJ2-2, with no clear D. Germline V lookup: CDR1 SQVTM, CDR2 ANQGSEA. CDR3 length equals 13 residues. V lost 4 bases and J lost 0, with 6 bases in between. As DNA, the CDR3 is TGCAGCGTTGCCAGCGCGAACACCGGGGAGCTGTTTTTT. Translating it yields CSVASANTGELFF.

This clonotype has just a few counts. V usage is TRBV2 and J usage is TRBJ1-1; 8 nucleotides line up with TRBD1. The germline gives CDR1 SNHLY, CDR2 FYNNEI. This CDR3 comprises 14 residues. V shed 4 bases, J shed 2 bases, and the junction held 3 bases outside the gene matches. Here the CDR3 DNA reads TGTGCCAGCAGTGCCGACAGGGGTAACACTGAAGCTTTCTTT. Protein sequence: CASSADRGNTEAFF.

This clonotype was recorded a few times. This chain joins TRBV29-1 and TRBJ2-3, with D possibly matching TRBD1 (6 bases). The CDR3 is 13 amino acids. Germline CDR1 and CDR2: SQVTM and ANQGSEA. Trimming shortened V by 3 bases and J by 2 bases, and 9 bases separated the two germline ends. In DNA, the CDR3 is TGCAGCGTTGATACAGGGACCACAGATACGCAGTATTTT. Amino acid sequence: CSVDTGTTDTQYF.

Only a few counts were recorded for this clonotype. CDR3 amino acids: CASSPTSLFSYEQYF. The DNA for the CDR3 is TGTGCCAGCAGTCCGACTAGTCTCTTTTCCTACGAGCAGTACTTC. The chain carries TRBV12-3 or TRBV12-4 and TRBJ2-7; possible D gene TRBD2, 6 bases. The V end was cut by 5 bases, the J end by 1 base, with 15 bases between. The CDR3 is 15 amino acids.

This clonotype was found many times. The J gene is TRBJ2-3, the V gene TRBV4-2; either TRBD1 or TRBD2 may supply D (6 bases each). Looked up from germline, CDR1 is LGHNA and CDR2 is YNFKEQ. The CDR3 has 16 amino acids. Trimming took off 4 bases at V and 3 bases at J, with 17 bases between the two ends. CDR3 bases: TGTGCCAGCAGCCCGCAGGAGGGGGTTGTGACAGATACGCAGTATTTT. Translated: CASSPQEGVVTDTQYF.

The table lists this clonotype with a few counts. This chain links TRBV7-9 with TRBJ2-2, with TRBD1 as a possible D gene (5 bases). The CDR3 has 13 amino acids. Germline CDR1 is SEHNR and CDR2 is FQNEAQ (reference sequence). V was trimmed by 5 bases and J by 6 bases, leaving 10 bases between them. This chain's CDR3 is CASSHDSPGELFF. CDR3 coding DNA: TGTGCCAGCAGCCATGACAGTCCCGGGGAGCTGTTTTTT.

This clonotype came up many times. The rearrangement links TRBV10-3 to TRBJ2-2; the D gene is possibly TRBD2 (6 bases). V was shortened by 10 bases and J by 1 base, with 13 bases between the two germline ends. The length of the CDR3 is 14 residues. Germline loops: CDR1 ENHRY, CDR2 SYGVKD. Written as DNA, the CDR3 is TGTGCCACTGGGGGTAGCGGGAACACCGGGGAGCTGTTTTTT. Protein: CATGGSGNTGELFF.

This clonotype was detected only a few times. The gene calls are TRBV6-5 and TRBJ1-5; tentatively, D is TRBD1 (6 bases). Between the trimmed V and J ends, which lost 6 bases and 5 bases, there was a span of 11 bases. Germline values: CDR1 MNHEY, CDR2 SVGAGI. The CDR3 has 13 residues. The CDR3 sequence is CASSMDRDQPQHF. The CDR3 bases are TGTGCCAGCAGCATGGACAGAGATCAGCCCCAGCATTTT.